This T cell receptor beta chain was recorded in a study of identical twins. TCRdb reanalysed the 5' RACE reads using MiXCR and keeps one entry per CDR3 protein. The sample carries around 670,000 distinct CDR3 sequences, less than 7% recorded once. This clonotype showed up many times. V lost 6 bases and J lost 7; bases outside the gene matches: 5. CDR3 length: 13 amino acids. Germline-derived CDR1 and CDR2 are ENHRY and SYGVKD. The chain combines TRBV10-3 with TRBJ1-2, with 10 positions matching TRBD1. This receptor was identified in a man aged 18-30 years in good health. Input material: naive T cells sorted from blood. The CDR3 coding sequence is TGTGCCATCAGCACGGGACAGGGGTTTGGCTACACCTTC. This codes for CAISTGQGFGYTF.